The next 21 T cell receptor beta chains were all read from a single sample in a study of blood T cell repertoires in COVID-19. Some clones are missing from TCRdb's copy, which holds only in-frame ones; the method was immunoSEQ multiplex PCR. The profile shows some 410,000 clones, around 87% of them singletons. The sample comprised PBMCs or T cells enriched from blood (not recorded which). The receptors shown here come from a woman in her 30s with acute COVID-19.

V and J are TRBV7-8 and TRBJ1-5, with 7 bases that match TRBD1. There are 15 residues in the CDR3. Germline assignment: CDR1 SGHVS and CDR2 FQNEAQ. V lost 4 bases and J lost 5; bases outside the gene matches: 8. The CDR3 region has the DNA TGTGCCAGCAGCTCCCTAGGACAGGTCCATCAGCCCCAGCATTTT. This codes for CASSSLGQVHQPQHF.

The chain employs TRBV10-3 and TRBJ1-1; the D is unclear. There are 14 residues in the CDR3. V was clipped by 0 bases and J by 3 bases, with 8 bases between them. The germline V gene has CDR1 ENHRY and CDR2 SYGVKD. The CDR3 region is CAISESYGYTEAFF. Here the CDR3 DNA reads TGTGCCATCAGTGAGTCGTACGGGTACACTGAAGCTTTCTTT.

The V and J genes are TRBV2 and TRBJ1-2; 8 nucleotides line up with TRBD1. Germline CDR1 SNHLY, CDR2 FYNNEI. The CDR3 consists of 15 residues. The junction had 13 bases not matched to a gene; V was cut back by 5 bases and J by 8 bases. CDR3 sequence (DNA): TGTGCCAGCAGTCTACAATCAGGGGGCGTGGGAGGCTACACCTTC. Translation gives CASSLQSGGVGGYTF.

The CDR3 loop is CASSGQGEGYGYTF. The CDR3 DNA sequence: TGCGCCAGCTCGGGACAGGGTGAAGGGTATGGCTACACCTTC. The rearrangement uses TRBV10-2 and TRBJ1-2, with 9 bases that match TRBD1. Germline V gene sequence: CDR1 WSHSY, CDR2 SAAADI. V dropped 8 bases and J dropped 5; count of bases not matched to a gene: 9. CDR3 length: 14 residues.

CDR3 loop: CASSPVQGNTIYF. Here the CDR3 DNA reads TGTGCCAGCAGCCCTGTCCAGGGAAACACCATATATTTT. This chain joins TRBV5-6 and TRBJ1-3; D unclear. This CDR3 region has 13 residues. Germline CDR1 is SGHDT and CDR2 is YYEEEE. The V and J ends lost 4 bases and 4 bases respectively, with 9 bases between them.

The chain joins TRBV19 to TRBJ1-5; TRBD1 matches at 7 bases. The junction had 7 bases not matched to a gene; V was cut back by 4 bases and J by 10 bases. Per germline, CDR1 LNHDA and CDR2 SQIVND (reference sequence). The CDR3 is 13 amino acids. The CDR3 DNA is TGTGCCAGTAGTAGGGACAGTGATAGTCCCCAGCATTTT. It codes for CASSRDSDSPQHF.

The chain joins TRBV25-1 to TRBJ1-2, with D tentatively TRBD1 (6 bases). Trimming removed 8 bases from V and 6 bases from J, with 25 bases in between. Germline V gene sequence: CDR1 MGHDK, CDR2 SYGVNS. The CDR3 is made up of 16 amino acids. CDR3 sequence (DNA): TGTGCCAGCCTTGAAGCGCGGCAGGGGAGGGCCAATGGCTACACCTTC. This sequence encodes CASLEARQGRANGYTF.

The rearrangement uses TRBV11-2 and TRBJ1-2, with a tentative D call TRBD1 (6 bases). V was trimmed by 8 bases and J by 3 bases, leaving 25 bases between them. This CDR3 region has 17 residues. CDR1 is SGHAT and CDR2 is FQNNGV in the germline V gene. CDR3 DNA: TGTGCCAGCGGTCTCACCCTCCCAGGGGCGGCATACTATGGCTACACCTTC. Protein sequence: CASGLTLPGAAYYGYTF.

The gene calls are TRBV9 and TRBJ2-2; possible D gene TRBD2, 5 bases. Trimming took off 3 bases at V and 4 bases at J, with 10 bases between the two ends. Germline CDR1 SGDLS, CDR2 YYNGEE. The CDR3 is 14 residues long. The DNA for the CDR3 is TGTGCCAGCAGCGCCCCGGACTTCACCGGGGAGCTGTTTTTT. It translates to CASSAPDFTGELFF.

The chain recombines TRBV9 with TRBJ2-2; 8 nucleotides line up with TRBD2. J lost 1 base, V lost 2 bases, and 10 bases had no gene match. This CDR3 is built from 18 residues. The germline V gene encodes CDR1 SGDLS and CDR2 YYNGEE. CDR3 amino acids: CASSVGLSGGVNTGELFF. The CDR3 DNA reads as TGTGCCAGCAGCGTCGGTCTGAGCGGGGGAGTGAACACCGGGGAGCTGTTTTTT.

In its sample, this clone was seen once. The chain has TRBV24-1 and TRBJ1-2; D is ambiguous. The CDR3 runs to 14 residues. With 8 bases removed from V and 8 bases from J, the gap between germline ends came to 20 bases. Germline CDR1 KGHDR, CDR2 SFDVKD. The CDR3 sequence is CATMGGILPRGYTF. The CDR3 region has the DNA TGTGCCACCATGGGAGGGATACTACCGAGGGGCTACACCTTC.

J is TRBJ2-1 and V is TRBV30, with 11 bases identical to TRBD2. Germline loops: CDR1 GTSNPN, CDR2 SVGIG (reference sequence). The trim removed 4 bases at V and 9 bases at J, leaving 5 bases unmatched. The CDR3 extends over 13 amino acids. The CDR3 loop is CAWTSGGSGEQFF. The CDR3, as DNA: TGTGCCTGGACTAGCGGGGGGTCGGGTGAGCAGTTCTTC.

DNA for the CDR3: TGTGCCAGCTCACCGGTCAGCGTGACAGATACGCAGTATTTT. It specifies CASSPVSVTDTQYF. V is TRBV18 and J is TRBJ2-3; D gene ambiguous. Between the trimmed V and J ends, which lost 3 bases and 3 bases, there was a span of 10 bases. Germline CDR1 KGHSH, CDR2 LQKENI. The CDR3 runs to 14 residues.

This chain uses TRBV19 with TRBJ1-3; unclear D gene. Germline CDR1 and CDR2: LNHDA and SQIVND (reference sequence). V dropped 8 bases and J dropped 0 bases, with 14 bases sitting between them. The length of the CDR3 is 15 residues. The CDR3 here is CASSSSLSSGNTIYF. CDR3 nucleotides: TGTGCCAGTTCCTCGAGCCTCTCCTCTGGAAACACCATATATTTT.

Notes on this clone: Other DNA sequences of this sample code for an identical CDR3. The chain combines TRBV18 with TRBJ2-1, with 15 nucleotides matching TRBD2. The CDR3 length is 15 residues. Germline V lookup: CDR1 KGHSH, CDR2 LQKENI. The trim removed 2 bases at V and 7 bases at J, leaving 0 bases unmatched. The CDR3 DNA sequence: TGTGCCAGCTCACCAGGGACTAGCGGGGGGAATGAGCAGTTCTTC. Protein product: CASSPGTSGGNEQFF.

This clone was detected only once. The chain is built from TRBV27 and TRBJ1-4; 7 bases match TRBD1. This CDR3 has 15 amino acids. Germline V gene sequence: CDR1 MNHEY, CDR2 SMNVEV (reference sequence). V gave up 4 bases and J gave up 7 bases; unmatched junction bases: 9. The CDR3 loop is CASSSQGESSEKLFF. The CDR3 coding sequence is TGTGCCAGCAGTTCCCAGGGGGAGTCTTCTGAAAAACTGTTTTTT.

The genes are TRBV30 and TRBJ1-2; 7 bases agree with TRBD1. V was clipped by 3 bases and J by 5 bases; unmatched bases: 12. Germline V lookup: CDR1 GTSNPN, CDR2 SVGIG (reference sequence). This CDR3 has 15 residues. The CDR3 region is CAWSVGTGVGYGYTF. CDR3 DNA sequence: TGTGCCTGGAGCGTCGGAACAGGGGTGGGGTATGGCTACACCTTC.

The rearrangement joins TRBV24-1 to TRBJ2-7; 9 nucleotides agree with TRBD1. The CDR3 totals 15 residues. J was trimmed by 5 bases and V by 6 bases; bases with no gene match: 10. CDR1 and CDR2 (germline): KGHDR, SFDVKD. The CDR3 DNA follows: TGTGCCACCAGTTCCCCACAGACAGGGGGACACGAGCAGTACTTC. Its translation: CATSSPQTGGHEQYF.

This sequence joins TRBV9 and TRBJ2-5; 8 bases align to TRBD2. Germline assignment: CDR1 SGDLS and CDR2 YYNGEE. Losses at the gene ends were 2 bases for V and 5 bases for J; bases not matched to a gene: 5. This CDR3 comprises 14 residues. The CDR3 DNA reads TGTGCCAGCAGCGTCGCCGGGGGGGGCGAGACCCAGTACTTC. It encodes CASSVAGGGETQYF.

The chain links TRBV6-5 to TRBJ1-3; TRBD1 matches at 10 bases. Germline V gene sequence: CDR1 MNHEY, CDR2 SVGAGI. The CDR3 covers 15 residues. J lost 0 bases, V lost 8 bases, and 4 bases had no gene match. This chain's CDR3 is CASSDRGFSGNTIYF. The CDR3 region has the DNA TGTGCCAGCTCGGACAGGGGGTTCTCTGGAAACACCATATATTTT.

V is TRBV2 and J is TRBJ2-7; TRBD1 agrees at 8 bases. V was pared by 5 bases and J by 4 bases, with 7 bases of the junction left unmatched. There are 14 residues in the CDR3. The germline CDR1 and CDR2 sequences are SNHLY and FYNNEI. The CDR3 loop is CASSIQGGEYEQYF. CDR3 in DNA: TGTGCCAGCAGTATACAGGGGGGAGAGTACGAGCAGTACTTC.